Each of the 8 T cell receptor beta chains below was sequenced from the same sample in a study of response to subunit inactivated influenza vaccine. TCRdb itself ran the RT-PCR reads through MiXCR, one entry per CDR3 protein. The table has 500,000 to 550,000 distinct CDR3 sequences, roughly 7.9% seen once. The specimen was PBMCs from blood, collected less than 30 months after vaccination. The source is a man between 50 and 75 years old who received an inactivated influenza vaccine.

This clonotype was counted only a few times. The chain employs TRBV12-3 or TRBV12-4 and TRBJ2-7, with no clear D. Trimming left V 6 bases short and J 3 bases short, with 9 bases between. The CDR3 totals 12 residues. CDR3 sequence (DNA): TGTGCCAGCAGCCGCTTTTACTACGAGCAGTACTTC. Protein product: CASSRFYYEQYF.

This clonotype was observed a few times. The J gene is TRBJ2-5, the V gene TRBV14; 7 positions agree with TRBD1. Germline V gene data show CDR1 as SGHDN and CDR2 as FVKESK. The CDR3 sequence is 17 residues long. Trimming removed 0 bases from V and 2 bases from J; junction bases left unmatched: 9. The CDR3 loop reads CASSQDPQGQHQETQYF. DNA of the CDR3: TGTGCCAGCAGCCAAGATCCTCAGGGACAGCATCAAGAGACCCAGTACTTC.

The chain has TRBV12-3 or TRBV12-4 and TRBJ2-3, with 9 bases aligning to TRBD2. The CDR3 extends over 16 amino acids. Unmatched junction bases numbered 11, after V lost 6 bases and J lost 4 bases. CDR3 residues: CASSPPRASGADTQYF. The CDR3 coding sequence is TGTGCCAGCAGCCCCCCCCGGGCTAGCGGGGCAGATACGCAGTATTTT.

This clonotype was observed at least ten times. The rearrangement joins TRBV10-3 to TRBJ2-7, with TRBD1 identical over 10 bases. The V segment lost 6 bases and the J segment 7 bases; nucleotides outside the gene matches: 9. This CDR3 region has 14 residues. The germline V gene encodes CDR1 ENHRY and CDR2 SYGVKD. For the CDR3, the DNA is TGTGCCATCAGAAAGACAGGGGGCTATACGGAGCAGTACTTC. It specifies CAIRKTGGYTEQYF.

CDR3 sequence reads: CASSLLGQGEQYF. The CDR3 nucleotides are TGTGCCAGTAGTCTCCTGGGGCAAGGCGAGCAGTACTTC. The chain links TRBV19 to TRBJ2-7, with D maybe TRBD1 (5 bases). CDR1 and CDR2 (germline): LNHDA, SQIVND (reference sequence). This CDR3 contains 13 residues. V gave up 5 bases and J gave up 6 bases, with 14 bases separating them.

This clonotype was counted many times. V gene TRBV24-1 combines with J gene TRBJ2-1; D ambiguous. The CDR3 sequence is 16 residues long. V was pared by 3 bases and J by 0 bases, with 11 bases between. Germline-derived CDR1 and CDR2 are KGHDR and SFDVKD. The CDR3 region has the DNA TGTGCCACCAGTGATCTTTACTCTGCCTCCTACAATGAGCAGTTCTTC. It translates to CATSDLYSASYNEQFF.

A few counts support this clonotype. The genes are TRBV18 and TRBJ2-6; 7 bases agree with TRBD1. Germline V gene lookup returns CDR1 KGHSH and CDR2 LQKENI. The CDR3 has 17 amino acids. Trimming cost V 5 bases and J 2 bases; bases outside gene matches: 9. In nucleotides, the CDR3 is TGTGCCAGCTCATCACGACAGGGAACACCTGGGGCCAACGTCCTGACTTTC. Translation gives CASSSRQGTPGANVLTF.

This chain joins TRBV20-1 and TRBJ1-1, with TRBD1 matching over 9 bases. The CDR3 is 13 residues long. The ends lost 5 bases at V and 6 bases at J; junction bases unmatched: 7. Germline V lookup: CDR1 DFQATT, CDR2 SNEGSKA (reference sequence). CDR3 in amino acids: CSASDRGDAEAFF. As DNA, the CDR3 is TGCAGTGCTTCGGACAGGGGAGACGCTGAAGCTTTCTTT.